A selection of T cell receptor beta chains follows, all from one sample in a study of cytotoxic CD8 clonotypes in ibrutinib-treated CLL. Measured with immunoSEQ multiplex PCR; TCRdb has only the in-frame clones, and not every one. The sample contains about 120,000 clones, 58% of which appear only once. Source: PBMCs, taken after 24 months of ibrutinib treatment. The receptors were gathered from a human donor with chronic lymphocytic leukemia. CDR3s include the opening cysteine and the closing phenylalanine or tryptophan. A D gene is named only where the DNA matches it firmly. Clone size is given for some rows only: seen once, a few or many times, or a class if the clone is expanded.

j_call: TRBJ2-5; clone_size: .; v_call: TRBV5-1; d_call: .; cdr3_nt: TGCGCCAGCAGCTCTGTGGGCATCACGGAGACCCAGTACTTC; cdr3_aa: CASSSVGITETQYF
j_call: TRBJ1-2; clone_size: .; v_call: TRBV5-1; d_call: .; cdr3_nt: TGCGCCAGCAGCCCCGAGGGAGGGGCCCTCCGGAGGGGAGGCTACACCTTC; cdr3_aa: CASSPEGGALRRGGYTF
j_call: TRBJ2-2; clone_size: once; v_call: TRBV25-1; d_call: .; cdr3_nt: TGTGCCAGCAGTGTATCTGGGGAGCTGTTTTTT; cdr3_aa: CASSVSGELFF
j_call: TRBJ1-3; clone_size: .; v_call: TRBV29-1; d_call: .; cdr3_nt: TGCAGCGTGTTGGGGGGGCCCTCTGGAAACACCATATATTTT; cdr3_aa: CSVLGGPSGNTIYF
j_call: TRBJ2-3; clone_size: .; v_call: TRBV30; d_call: .; cdr3_nt: TGTGCCTGGAGTGTACGGTTAACAGATACGCAGTATTTT; cdr3_aa: CAWSVRLTDTQYF
j_call: TRBJ1-1; clone_size: .; v_call: TRBV6-1; d_call: .; cdr3_nt: TGTGCCAGCAGTGAACCCGGCGGCGGCAACCAAGCTTTCTTT; cdr3_aa: CASSEPGGGNQAFF
j_call: TRBJ1-2; clone_size: .; v_call: TRBV5-6; d_call: .; cdr3_nt: TGTGCCAGCAGCGCAGGGTCTGACTATGGCTACACCTTC; cdr3_aa: CASSAGSDYGYTF
j_call: TRBJ1-2; clone_size: .; v_call: TRBV18; d_call: TRBD1; cdr3_nt: TGTGCCAGCTCACCGGACAGGAACTATGGCTACACCTTC; cdr3_aa: CASSPDRNYGYTF
j_call: TRBJ2-2; clone_size: .; v_call: TRBV19; d_call: .; cdr3_nt: TGTGCCAGTAGTCTGGGCCACACCGGGGAGCTGTTTTTT; cdr3_aa: CASSLGHTGELFF
j_call: TRBJ2-2; clone_size: .; v_call: TRBV16; d_call: .; cdr3_nt: TGTGCCAGCAGTACCTCGCCCACCGGGGAGCTGTTTTTT; cdr3_aa: CASSTSPTGELFF
j_call: TRBJ2-1; clone_size: .; v_call: TRBV27; d_call: TRBD2; cdr3_nt: TGTGCCAGCAGTTTTGGCGGGGGGGGGCAGTTCTTC; cdr3_aa: CASSFGGGGQFF
j_call: TRBJ2-7; clone_size: .; v_call: TRBV19; d_call: TRBD1; cdr3_nt: TGTGCCAGTAGTAGTTGGGACAGCAGCTACGAGCAGTACTTC; cdr3_aa: CASSSWDSSYEQYF
j_call: TRBJ2-3; clone_size: .; v_call: TRBV2; d_call: .; cdr3_nt: TGTGCCAGCAGGGAGGACAGCACAGATACGCAGTATTTT; cdr3_aa: CASREDSTDTQYF
j_call: TRBJ2-5; clone_size: .; v_call: TRBV9; d_call: .; cdr3_nt: TGTGCCAGCAGCGCAAGAAGAAGTGGCGACCAAACTGGGGAGACCCAGTACTTC; cdr3_aa: CASSARRSGDQTGETQYF
j_call: TRBJ2-6; clone_size: .; v_call: TRBV18; d_call: .; cdr3_nt: TGTGCCAGCTCACCAGGTCGGAGCGGCTCTGGGGCCAACGTCCTGACTTTC; cdr3_aa: CASSPGRSGSGANVLTF
j_call: TRBJ2-7; clone_size: .; v_call: TRBV30; d_call: TRBD1; cdr3_nt: TGTGCCTGGACGCGGGCAGGGGGCGGTCTAGACGAGCAGTACTTC; cdr3_aa: CAWTRAGGGLDEQYF
j_call: TRBJ1-4; clone_size: few; v_call: TRBV30; d_call: TRBD1; cdr3_nt: TGTGCCTGGAGTGGATGGGACAGGAGTGAAAAACTGTTTTTT; cdr3_aa: CAWSGWDRSEKLFF
j_call: TRBJ2-3; clone_size: .; v_call: TRBV9; d_call: .; cdr3_nt: TGTGCCAGCAGCGTACTCTCGGGGGATACGCAGTATTTT; cdr3_aa: CASSVLSGDTQYF
j_call: TRBJ2-3; clone_size: .; v_call: TRBV19; d_call: TRBD2; cdr3_nt: TGTGCCAGTAGCCGGGGGGGACCCACAGATACGCAGTATTTT; cdr3_aa: CASSRGGPTDTQYF
j_call: TRBJ2-3; clone_size: .; v_call: TRBV11-1; d_call: TRBD2; cdr3_nt: TGTGCCAGCAGCTCAACCCCGGCGGCGGGGGGGCGTACAGATACGCAGTATTTT; cdr3_aa: CASSSTPAAGGRTDTQYF
j_call: TRBJ1-1; clone_size: .; v_call: TRBV30; d_call: TRBD1; cdr3_nt: TGTGCCTGGATCAGGGGGCCCAACCTCCCTGAAGCTTTCTTT; cdr3_aa: CAWIRGPNLPEAFF
j_call: TRBJ2-7; clone_size: .; v_call: TRBV7-9; d_call: .; cdr3_nt: TGTGCCAGCAGCCCGCCCGGGACACCAGCCTACGAGCAGTACTTC; cdr3_aa: CASSPPGTPAYEQYF
j_call: TRBJ2-2; clone_size: .; v_call: TRBV28; d_call: TRBD2; cdr3_nt: TGTGCCAGCAGGGGACTAGCGGGAGTCGGGGAGCTGTTTTTT; cdr3_aa: CASRGLAGVGELFF
j_call: TRBJ1-1; clone_size: .; v_call: TRBV9; d_call: .; cdr3_nt: TGTGCCAGCAGCGTAGGCGGGGACACTGAAGCTTTCTTT; cdr3_aa: CASSVGGDTEAFF
j_call: TRBJ1-2; clone_size: .; v_call: TRBV6-6; d_call: .; cdr3_nt: TGTGCCACCCATTACCAAAATCAGGGAATTGGCTACACCTTC; cdr3_aa: CATHYQNQGIGYTF
j_call: TRBJ2-7; clone_size: .; v_call: TRBV28; d_call: TRBD1; cdr3_nt: TGTGCCAGCAGCCGGACGACAGGGGGCCCGGGCGAGCAGTACTTC; cdr3_aa: CASSRTTGGPGEQYF
j_call: TRBJ1-5; clone_size: .; v_call: TRBV25-1; d_call: TRBD1; cdr3_nt: TGTGCCAGCAGTAGGGTCGGACAGGGGGCTTATAGCAATCAGCCCCAGCATTTT; cdr3_aa: CASSRVGQGAYSNQPQHF
j_call: TRBJ2-1; clone_size: .; v_call: TRBV10-1; d_call: .; cdr3_nt: TGCGCCAGCAGTGGAAACAATGAGCAGTTCTTC; cdr3_aa: CASSGNNEQFF
j_call: TRBJ2-1; clone_size: .; v_call: TRBV29-1; d_call: .; cdr3_nt: TGCAGCGTTGTTCCCCGGACCTCTACCAATGAGCAGTTCTTC; cdr3_aa: CSVVPRTSTNEQFF
j_call: TRBJ1-5; clone_size: .; v_call: TRBV2; d_call: .; cdr3_nt: TGTGCCAGCAGTGTATCCGGGAGTAGCAATCAGCCCCAGCATTTT; cdr3_aa: CASSVSGSSNQPQHF
j_call: TRBJ2-3; clone_size: .; v_call: TRBV7-2; d_call: .; cdr3_nt: TGTGCCAGCAGCCCGCCCCCTGTCGGGACGCAGTATTTT; cdr3_aa: CASSPPPVGTQYF
j_call: TRBJ2-7; clone_size: .; v_call: TRBV21-1; d_call: .; cdr3_nt: TGTGCCAGCAGCAAGACCGACAGGCCAAGCTCCTACGAGCAGTACTTC; cdr3_aa: CASSKTDRPSSYEQYF
j_call: TRBJ2-1; clone_size: few; v_call: TRBV7-8; d_call: TRBD1; cdr3_nt: TGTGCCAGCAGTCAGTCCGGACAGGGGGCGGTCAATGAGCAGTTCTTC; cdr3_aa: CASSQSGQGAVNEQFF
j_call: TRBJ1-1; clone_size: .; v_call: TRBV30; d_call: .; cdr3_nt: TGTGCCTGGAGTGTACTCGGGGGGACTGAAGCTTTCTTT; cdr3_aa: CAWSVLGGTEAFF
j_call: TRBJ1-6; clone_size: few; v_call: TRBV30; d_call: TRBD1; cdr3_nt: TGTGCCTGGAGTTACGGGGACAGAGATAATTCACCCCTCCACTTT; cdr3_aa: CAWSYGDRDNSPLHF
j_call: TRBJ1-1; clone_size: .; v_call: TRBV29-1; d_call: .; cdr3_nt: TGCAGCGTTGCAGGCGTGGGGAGCGTAGAAGCTTTCTTT; cdr3_aa: CSVAGVGSVEAFF
j_call: TRBJ2-7; clone_size: .; v_call: TRBV9; d_call: .; cdr3_nt: TGTGCCAGCAGCGTAGGGAGGGGAAACGACGAGCAGTACTTC; cdr3_aa: CASSVGRGNDEQYF
j_call: TRBJ1-1; clone_size: few; v_call: TRBV5-1; d_call: .; cdr3_nt: TGCGCCAGCAGCTTGGCGCGAGAAGAAGCTTTCTTT; cdr3_aa: CASSLAREEAFF
j_call: TRBJ2-5; clone_size: .; v_call: TRBV19; d_call: .; cdr3_nt: TGTGCCAGTAGCCGGCAGGGTAGTCAAGAGACCCAGTACTTC; cdr3_aa: CASSRQGSQETQYF
j_call: TRBJ1-2; clone_size: few; v_call: TRBV4-1; d_call: .; cdr3_nt: TGCGCCAGCAGCCAAGTCCCGGACAGCGTCTACTATGGCTACACCTTC; cdr3_aa: CASSQVPDSVYYGYTF